A selection of T cell receptor beta chains follows, all from one sample in a study of blood T cell repertoires in COVID-19. Generated by immunoSEQ multiplex PCR, the TCRdb table keeps only in-frame clones and is missing some. The sample shows roughly 79,000 clones, 85% to 90% of them seen only once. Sample: peripheral blood. The receptors here all came from a man aged 50 to 59 with active COVID-19. The CDR3 runs from the conserved cysteine through the conserved F or W. Fields, in order: J gene, V gene, CDR3 length, D gene, clone size, CDR3 DNA, CDR3 protein. D genes are given only for firm matches. The size field is filled for only some rows; it gives once, few, many or a size class.

>TRBJ1-2|TRBV7-9|17|-|-
TGTGCCAGCAGCTCCCCTTCGACCGGAGGTTTGAGGTATGGCTACACCTTC
CASSSPSTGGLRYGYTF
>TRBJ2-7|TRBV5-4|15|-|few
TGTGCCAGCAGCTTGGGGGGCAGTAGGGGTTCCGAGCAGTACTTC
CASSLGGSRGSEQYF
>TRBJ1-1|TRBV28|14|TRBD1|-
TGTGCCAGCAGTAGACAGGGGGTTGTCGCTGAAGCTTTCTTT
CASSRQGVVAEAFF
>TRBJ1-4|TRBV15|17|-|once
TGTGCCACCAGCAGAGGGGCCACGACAGACGGTAATGAAAAACTGTTTTTT
CATSRGATTDGNEKLFF
>TRBJ2-7|TRBV7-2|13|-|-
TGTGCCAGCAGCCTGGGCGGGGTCTACGAGCAGTACTTC
CASSLGGVYEQYF
>TRBJ2-7|TRBV5-1|13|TRBD1|-
TGCGCCAGCAGCCCGGGACAGAGTTACGAGCAGTACTTC
CASSPGQSYEQYF
>TRBJ2-7|TRBV29-1|14|TRBD2|-
TGCAGCGTCCGAACCGGGACTAGCGGGAGTTCTGAATACTTC
CSVRTGTSGSSEYF
>TRBJ2-7|TRBV3-1/TRBV3-2|14|TRBD1|-
TGTGCCAGCAGCCTCGGGACAGGGCCAGGCGAGCAGTACTTC
CASSLGTGPGEQYF
>TRBJ1-3|TRBV6-6|16|-|many
TGTGCCAGCAGTGGCGGGGTCCAGGGTATTCGTAACACCATATATTTT
CASSGGVQGIRNTIYF
>TRBJ2-7|TRBV5-4|15|-|-
TGTGCCAGCAGCTTGGGGACAGCGTTTCATAGGGAGCAGTACTTC
CASSLGTAFHREQYF
>TRBJ2-7|TRBV18|14|-|-
TGTGCCAGCTCACCCGCACAGGGACCCTACGAGCAGTACTTC
CASSPAQGPYEQYF
>TRBJ2-1|TRBV7-7|17|TRBD2|once
TGTGCCAGCAGCTTAAATGCGGGAGGCAGCTCCTACAATGAGCAGTTCTTC
CASSLNAGGSSYNEQFF
>TRBJ2-1|TRBV5-1|17|-|-
TGCGCCAGCAGCTTGTTCAGGACGGGGGACCCCCCCAATGAGCAGTTCTTC
CASSLFRTGDPPNEQFF
>TRBJ2-3|TRBV7-8|16|-|-
TGTGCCAGCAGCTTAATCCGGACTACTAGCACAGATACGCAGTATTTT
CASSLIRTTSTDTQYF
>TRBJ2-7|TRBV2|13|-|-
TGTGCCAGCAGTGGCCGGGACACCCCCGAGCAGTACTTC
CASSGRDTPEQYF
>TRBJ1-6|TRBV3-1/TRBV3-2|17|-|-
TGTGCCAGCAGCCAAGATCTGGGGCTATTTTATAATTCACCCCTCCACTTT
CASSQDLGLFYNSPLHF
>TRBJ2-5|TRBV28|13|-|-
TGTGCCAGCAGTCTTCCAGGTTGGGAGACCCAGTACTTC
CASSLPGWETQYF
>TRBJ1-5|TRBV4-1|14|-|few
TGCGCCAGCAGCCAAATAGGGGGCAATCAGCCCCAGCATTTT
CASSQIGGNQPQHF
>TRBJ1-2|TRBV3-1/TRBV3-2|13|TRBD1|-
TGTGCCAGCAGCCCAGATGCAGGGGGTGGCTACACCTTC
CASSPDAGGGYTF
>TRBJ2-5|TRBV5-8|12|-|-
TGTGCCAGCAGCTTGGATCGGGAGACCCAGTACTTC
CASSLDRETQYF
>TRBJ2-7|TRBV12-3/TRBV12-4|12|-|many
TGTGCCAGCAGTTTATTTACCTACGAGCAGTACTTC
CASSLFTYEQYF
>TRBJ2-1|TRBV5-1|15|TRBD2|-
TGCGCCAGCAGTCCTATAGCGGGAGCTTTTGGTGAGCAGTTCTTC
CASSPIAGAFGEQFF
>TRBJ1-1|TRBV6-2/TRBV6-3|14|-|-
TGTGCCAGCAGTCTCGGAGGTCGGGACACTGAAGCTTTCTTT
CASSLGGRDTEAFF
>TRBJ2-1|TRBV4-3|15|-|-
TGCGCCAGCAGCCAAGAATCAACTAGTAGCGGTGAGCAGTTCTTC
CASSQESTSSGEQFF
>TRBJ2-1|TRBV3-1/TRBV3-2|15|TRBD2|-
TGTGCCAGCAGCCAAGTTCAGCGGGGACACAATGAGCAGTTCTTC
CASSQVQRGHNEQFF
>TRBJ1-5|TRBV5-1|15|TRBD1|-
TGCGCCAGCAGCGAGACAGGGATTAACAATCAGCCCCAGCATTTT
CASSETGINNQPQHF
>TRBJ2-7|TRBV12-3/TRBV12-4|12|-|once
TGTGCCAGCACTCTGGGGGGTTACGAGCAGTACTTC
CASTLGGYEQYF
>TRBJ2-1|TRBV7-9|17|TRBD2|-
TGTGCCAGCAGCTTAGGCAGAGCGGGAGGGGTCTACAATGAGCAGTTCTTC
CASSLGRAGGVYNEQFF
>TRBJ2-7|TRBV5-6|11|-|-
TGTGCCCGGGCGCGGGGCTACGAGCAGTACTTC
CARARGYEQYF
>TRBJ2-1|TRBV15|15|TRBD2|-
TGTGCCACCAGCAGAGCAACTAGCGCCTACAATGAGCAGTTCTTC
CATSRATSAYNEQFF
>TRBJ2-5|TRBV23-1|15|TRBD2|once
TGCGCCAGCAGTCAATCGGGACTAATAAAAGAGACCCAGTACTTC
CASSQSGLIKETQYF
>TRBJ1-4|TRBV28|13|-|-
TGTGCCAGCAGTCCCCACAGGGATGAAAAACTGTTTTTT
CASSPHRDEKLFF
>TRBJ1-5|TRBV2|15|TRBD1|-
TGTGCCAGCAGTCCCAGGGGGTTAAGCAATCAGCCCCAGCATTTT
CASSPRGLSNQPQHF
>TRBJ2-7|TRBV29-1|13|-|once
TGCAGCGTTGCCGAGAGTCGTTGGTACGAGCAGTACTTC
CSVAESRWYEQYF
>TRBJ2-1|TRBV11-2|14|-|-
TGTGCCAGCAGCCCACGGGACTTCCCCAATGAGCAGTTCTTC
CASSPRDFPNEQFF
>TRBJ1-5|TRBV6-5|12|-|-
TGTGCCAGCCAAAGGGGTGGACAGCCCCAGCATTTT
CASQRGGQPQHF